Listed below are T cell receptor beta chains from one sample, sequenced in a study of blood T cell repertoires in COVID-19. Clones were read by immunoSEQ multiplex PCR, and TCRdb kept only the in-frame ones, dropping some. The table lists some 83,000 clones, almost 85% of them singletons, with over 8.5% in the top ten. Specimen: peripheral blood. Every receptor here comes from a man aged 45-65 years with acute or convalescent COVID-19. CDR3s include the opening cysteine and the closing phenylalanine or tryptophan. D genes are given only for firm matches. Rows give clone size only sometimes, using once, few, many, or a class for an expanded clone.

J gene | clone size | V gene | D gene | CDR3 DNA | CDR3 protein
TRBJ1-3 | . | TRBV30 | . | TGTGCCTGGAGTGCTGACAGATCCGGAAACACCATATATTTT | CAWSADRSGNTIYF
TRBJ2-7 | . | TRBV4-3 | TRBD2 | TGCGCCAGCAGCCAAGACATTGGGAGGGCTGAGGGCTACGAGCAGTACTTC | CASSQDIGRAEGYEQYF
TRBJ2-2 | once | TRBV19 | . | TGTGCCAGTAGACAGGGCAGGAACACCGGGGAGCTGTTTTTT | CASRQGRNTGELFF
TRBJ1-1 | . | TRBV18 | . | TGTGCCAGCTCACCGTCTGATAGTGGGAACACTGAAGCTTTCTTT | CASSPSDSGNTEAFF
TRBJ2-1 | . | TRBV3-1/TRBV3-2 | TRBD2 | TGTGCCAGCAGCCGTATGAGCGGGACGCAGGGCCAGCAGTTCTTC | CASSRMSGTQGQQFF
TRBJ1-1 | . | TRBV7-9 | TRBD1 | TGTGCCAGCAGTTCAGGGACAGCTGAAGCTTTCTTT | CASSSGTAEAFF
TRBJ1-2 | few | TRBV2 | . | TGTGCCAGCAGTGCGGGTCCGGAAGGCTACACCTTC | CASSAGPEGYTF
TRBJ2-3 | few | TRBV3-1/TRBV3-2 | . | TGTGCCAGCAGATCCGGACAGAATACGCAGTATTTT | CASRSGQNTQYF
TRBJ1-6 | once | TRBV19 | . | TGTGCCAGTAGTATAGTCGGCGGCGCTTATAATTCACCCCTCCACTTT | CASSIVGGAYNSPLHF
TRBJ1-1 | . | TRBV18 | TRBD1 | TGTGCCAGCTCTCCCGGGACAGGTATTATGAACACTGAAGCTTTCTTT | CASSPGTGIMNTEAFF
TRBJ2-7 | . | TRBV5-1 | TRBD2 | TGCGCCAGCAGTTTCGGAGCGGGGTCCACCTACGAGCAGTACTTC | CASSFGAGSTYEQYF
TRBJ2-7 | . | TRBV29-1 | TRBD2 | TGCAGCGTATCCGGACTAGCGGGTAAAATCTCCTACGAGCAGTACTTC | CSVSGLAGKISYEQYF
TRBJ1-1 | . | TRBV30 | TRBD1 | TGTGCCTGGACCCCGGGACAGCCGAACACTGAAGCTTTCTTT | CAWTPGQPNTEAFF
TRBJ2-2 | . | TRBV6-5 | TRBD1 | TGTGCCAGCAGTTACAGGACAGGAAACACCGGGGAGCTGTTTTTT | CASSYRTGNTGELFF
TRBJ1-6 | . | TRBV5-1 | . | TGCGCCAGCAGCTTGGGAGATACAGGGAGTTCACCCCTCCACTTT | CASSLGDTGSSPLHF
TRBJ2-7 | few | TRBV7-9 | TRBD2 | TGTGCCAGCAGCTTATTAACTAGCGGGAGGTACGAGCAGTACTTC | CASSLLTSGRYEQYF
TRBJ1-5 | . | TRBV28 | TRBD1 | TGTGCCAGCAGTTTAGTACAGGGGGCTTGGAATCAGCCCCAGCATTTT | CASSLVQGAWNQPQHF
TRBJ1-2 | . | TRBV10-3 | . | TGTGCCATCAGTGACCGGGTACTTGACCCTGCCTATGGCTACACCTTC | CAISDRVLDPAYGYTF
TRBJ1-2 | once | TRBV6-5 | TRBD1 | TGTGCCAGCAGTTACGGGACAGGGGCCTATGGCTACACCTTC | CASSYGTGAYGYTF
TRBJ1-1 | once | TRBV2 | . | TGTGCCAGCGGAGTCGGCGGTGGCACTGAAGCTTTCTTT | CASGVGGGTEAFF
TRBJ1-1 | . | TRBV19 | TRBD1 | TGTGCCAGTAAGACAGGGGGTGGCCCTGAAGCTTTCTTT | CASKTGGGPEAFF
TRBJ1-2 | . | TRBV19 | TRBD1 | TGTGCCAGTAGTACCGAGGGGAACCTCGGGACAGGCTATGGCTACACCTTC | CASSTEGNLGTGYGYTF
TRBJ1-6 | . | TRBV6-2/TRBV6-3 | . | TGTGCCAGCAGTCCCTGGAAAGGGGCCTCGGCAATTTCACCCCTCCACTTT | CASSPWKGASAISPLHF
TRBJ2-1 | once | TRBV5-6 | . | TGTGCCAGCAGCTCGGGATGGTGGTCCTACAATGAGCAGTTCTTC | CASSSGWWSYNEQFF
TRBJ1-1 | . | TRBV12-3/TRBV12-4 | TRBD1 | TGTGCCAGCAGCCCCACAGGGGACACTGAAGCTTTCTTT | CASSPTGDTEAFF
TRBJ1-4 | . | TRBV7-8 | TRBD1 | TGTGCCAGCAGCATATGGGACAGGGAGAATAATGAAAAACTGTTTTTT | CASSIWDRENNEKLFF
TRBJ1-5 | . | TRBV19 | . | TGTGCCAGTAGTATTTGGGGGGTTTGGGGTCAGCCCCAGCATTTT | CASSIWGVWGQPQHF
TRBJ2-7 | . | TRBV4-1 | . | TGCGCCAGCAGCCAAATCAGGTCCTACGAGCAGTACTTC | CASSQIRSYEQYF
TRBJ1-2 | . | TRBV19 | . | TGTGCCAGTACTTCGACAGCCGCGGACTATGGCTACACCTTC | CASTSTAADYGYTF
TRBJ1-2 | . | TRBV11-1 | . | TGTGCCAGCAGCGCCCGGGTCACCAACTATGGCTACACCTTC | CASSARVTNYGYTF
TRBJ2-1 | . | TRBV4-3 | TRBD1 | TGCGCCAGCAGCCCCGGGACAGGCTCCTACAATGAGCAGTTCTTC | CASSPGTGSYNEQFF
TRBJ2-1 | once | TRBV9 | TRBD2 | TGTGCCAGCAGCGTACAAGGACTAGCGGGGCACTATGAGCAGTTCTTC | CASSVQGLAGHYEQFF
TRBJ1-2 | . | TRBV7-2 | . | TGTGCCAGCAGCTTAAAGGGAGGAGGGGCCTTTAACTATGGCTACACCTTC | CASSLKGGGAFNYGYTF
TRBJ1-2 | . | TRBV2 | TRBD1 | TGTGCCAGCAGTCGGGACAGGGATGACTATGGCTACACCTTC | CASSRDRDDYGYTF
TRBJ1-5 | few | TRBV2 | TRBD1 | TGTGCCAGCAGTTTAAGACAGGGGGCGAATCAGCCCCAGCATTTT | CASSLRQGANQPQHF